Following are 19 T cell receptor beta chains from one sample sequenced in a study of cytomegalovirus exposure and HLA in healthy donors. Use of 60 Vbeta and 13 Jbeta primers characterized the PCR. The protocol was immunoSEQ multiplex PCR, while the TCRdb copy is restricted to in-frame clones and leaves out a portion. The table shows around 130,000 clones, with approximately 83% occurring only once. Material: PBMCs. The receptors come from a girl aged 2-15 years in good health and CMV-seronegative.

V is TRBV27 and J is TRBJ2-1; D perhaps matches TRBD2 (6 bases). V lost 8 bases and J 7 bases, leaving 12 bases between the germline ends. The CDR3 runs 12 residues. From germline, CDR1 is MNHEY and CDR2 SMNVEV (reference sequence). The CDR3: CASGRPSNEQFF. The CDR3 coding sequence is TGTGCCAGCGGGAGGCCTTCAAATGAGCAGTTCTTC.

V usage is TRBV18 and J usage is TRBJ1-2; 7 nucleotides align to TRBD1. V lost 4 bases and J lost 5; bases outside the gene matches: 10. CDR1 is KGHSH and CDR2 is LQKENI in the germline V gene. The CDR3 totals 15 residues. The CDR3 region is CASSHVEGASYGYTF. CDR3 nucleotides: TGTGCCAGCTCACATGTGGAGGGGGCGAGTTATGGCTACACCTTC.

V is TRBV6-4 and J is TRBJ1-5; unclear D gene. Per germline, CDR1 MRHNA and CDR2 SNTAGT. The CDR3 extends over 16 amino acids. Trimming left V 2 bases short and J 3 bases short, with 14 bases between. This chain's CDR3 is CASSDLLRHLNQPQHF. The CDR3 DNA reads TGTGCCAGCAGTGACCTTCTGCGACATCTCAATCAGCCCCAGCATTTT.

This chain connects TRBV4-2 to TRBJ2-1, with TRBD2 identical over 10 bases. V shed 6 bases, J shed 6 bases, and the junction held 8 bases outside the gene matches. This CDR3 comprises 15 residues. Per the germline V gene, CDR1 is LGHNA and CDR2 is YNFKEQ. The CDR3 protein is CASRHEAGGPNEQFF. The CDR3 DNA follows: TGTGCCAGCAGACACGAAGCGGGAGGGCCCAATGAGCAGTTCTTC.

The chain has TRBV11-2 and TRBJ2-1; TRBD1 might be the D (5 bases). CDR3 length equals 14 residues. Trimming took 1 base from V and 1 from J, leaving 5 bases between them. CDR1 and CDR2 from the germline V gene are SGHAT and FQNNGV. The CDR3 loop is CASSLGQSYNEQFF. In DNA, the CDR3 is TGTGCCAGCAGCTTAGGACAGTCCTACAATGAGCAGTTCTTC.

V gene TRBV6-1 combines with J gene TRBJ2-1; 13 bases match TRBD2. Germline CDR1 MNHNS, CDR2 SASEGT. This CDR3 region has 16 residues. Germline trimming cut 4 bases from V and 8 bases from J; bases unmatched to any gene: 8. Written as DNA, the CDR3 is TGTGCCAGCAGTGGGAGACTAGCGGGAGGCGGACATGAGCAGTTCTTC. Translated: CASSGRLAGGGHEQFF.

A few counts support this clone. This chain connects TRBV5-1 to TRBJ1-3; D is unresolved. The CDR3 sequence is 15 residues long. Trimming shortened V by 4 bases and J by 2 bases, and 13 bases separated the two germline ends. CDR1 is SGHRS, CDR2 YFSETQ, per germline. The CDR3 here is CASSLAERTGNTIYF. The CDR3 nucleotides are TGCGCCAGCAGCCTGGCCGAGCGCACTGGAAACACCATATATTTT.

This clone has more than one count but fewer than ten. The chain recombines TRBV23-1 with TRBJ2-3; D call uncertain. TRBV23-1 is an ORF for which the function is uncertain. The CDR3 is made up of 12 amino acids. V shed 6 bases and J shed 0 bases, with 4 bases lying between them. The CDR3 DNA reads TGCGCCAGCAGCGGGAGCACAGATACGCAGTATTTT. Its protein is CASSGSTDTQYF.

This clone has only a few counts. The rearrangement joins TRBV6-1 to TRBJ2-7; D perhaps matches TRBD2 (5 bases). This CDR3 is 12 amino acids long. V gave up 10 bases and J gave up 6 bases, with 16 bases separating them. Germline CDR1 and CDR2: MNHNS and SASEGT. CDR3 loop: CATLGSGSEQYF. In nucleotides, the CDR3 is TGTGCCACTTTGGGGAGCGGCTCCGAGCAGTACTTC.

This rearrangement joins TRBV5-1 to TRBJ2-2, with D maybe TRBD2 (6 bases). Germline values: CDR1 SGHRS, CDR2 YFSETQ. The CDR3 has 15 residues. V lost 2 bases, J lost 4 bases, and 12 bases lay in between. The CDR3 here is CASSFPPTSTGELFF. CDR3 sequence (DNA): TGCGCCAGCAGCTTCCCCCCGACTAGCACCGGGGAGCTGTTTTTT.

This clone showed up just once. The CDR3, as DNA: TGTGCCAGCAGTGCCACAGATACTGAAAAACTGTTTTTT. It yields the protein CASSATDTEKLFF. This chain uses TRBV28 with TRBJ1-4; the D is unclear. V was shortened by 5 bases and J by 7 bases, with 11 bases between the two germline ends. Germline CDR1 is MDHEN and CDR2 is SYDVKM. CDR3 length: 13 amino acids.

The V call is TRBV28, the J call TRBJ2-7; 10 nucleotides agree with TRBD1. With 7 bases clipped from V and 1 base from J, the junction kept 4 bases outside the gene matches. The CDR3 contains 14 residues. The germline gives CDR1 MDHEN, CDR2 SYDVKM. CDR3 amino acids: CASKRQGASYEQYF. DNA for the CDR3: TGTGCCAGCAAGAGACAGGGGGCGTCCTACGAGCAGTACTTC.

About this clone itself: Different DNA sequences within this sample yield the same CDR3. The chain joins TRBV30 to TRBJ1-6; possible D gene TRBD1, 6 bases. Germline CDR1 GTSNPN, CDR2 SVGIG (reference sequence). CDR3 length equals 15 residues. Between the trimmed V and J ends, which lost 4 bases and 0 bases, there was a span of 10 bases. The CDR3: CAWNRESSYNSPLHF. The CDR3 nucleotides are TGTGCCTGGAACAGGGAAAGCTCCTATAATTCACCCCTCCACTTT.

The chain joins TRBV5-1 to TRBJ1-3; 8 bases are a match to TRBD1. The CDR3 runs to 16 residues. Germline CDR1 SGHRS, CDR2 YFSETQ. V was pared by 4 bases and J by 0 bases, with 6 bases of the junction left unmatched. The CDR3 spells CASSLATGGSGNTIYF. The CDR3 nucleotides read TGCGCCAGCAGCCTAGCAACAGGGGGCTCTGGAAACACCATATATTTT.

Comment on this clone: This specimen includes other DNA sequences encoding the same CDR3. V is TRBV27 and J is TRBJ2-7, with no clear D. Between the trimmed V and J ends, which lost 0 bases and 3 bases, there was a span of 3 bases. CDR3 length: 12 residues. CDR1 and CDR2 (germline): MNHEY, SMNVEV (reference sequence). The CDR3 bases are TGTGCCAGCAGTTTATCCGGCTACGAGCAGTACTTC. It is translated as CASSLSGYEQYF.

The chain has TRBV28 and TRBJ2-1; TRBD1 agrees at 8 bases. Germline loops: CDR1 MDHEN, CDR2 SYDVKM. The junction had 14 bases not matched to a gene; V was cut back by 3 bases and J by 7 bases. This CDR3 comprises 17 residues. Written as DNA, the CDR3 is TGTGCCAGCAGTTTTAGGGGTGGACAGGGATTATTGAATGAGCAGTTCTTC. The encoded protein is CASSFRGGQGLLNEQFF.

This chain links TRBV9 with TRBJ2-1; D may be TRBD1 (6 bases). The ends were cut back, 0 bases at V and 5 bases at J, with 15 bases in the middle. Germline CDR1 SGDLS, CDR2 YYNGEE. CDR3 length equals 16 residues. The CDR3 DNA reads TGTGCCAGCAGCGTAGAGGACAGATTCTTTAACAATGAGCAGTTCTTC. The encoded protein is CASSVEDRFFNNEQFF.

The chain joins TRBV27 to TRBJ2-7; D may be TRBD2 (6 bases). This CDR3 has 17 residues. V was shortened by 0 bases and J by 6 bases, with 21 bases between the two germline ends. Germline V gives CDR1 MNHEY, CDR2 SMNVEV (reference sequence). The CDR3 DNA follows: TGTGCCAGCAGTTTATCAGGAGGGGCCCCCGTTGAGTCCGAGCAGTACTTC. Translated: CASSLSGGAPVESEQYF.

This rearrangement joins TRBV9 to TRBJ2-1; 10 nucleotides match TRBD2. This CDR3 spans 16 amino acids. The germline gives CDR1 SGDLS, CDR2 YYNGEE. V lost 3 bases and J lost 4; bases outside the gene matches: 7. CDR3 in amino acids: CASSARGLAVYNEQFF. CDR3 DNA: TGTGCCAGCAGCGCCAGAGGACTAGCGGTATACAATGAGCAGTTCTTC.